A single sample gave rise to the 25 T cell receptor beta chains below, sequenced in a study of identical twins. TCRdb called the 5' RACE reads again in MiXCR, with one record for every CDR3 protein. The sample holds a few hundred thousand distinct CDR3 sequences, around 9% seen once. The sample consisted of naive T cells sorted from blood. Receptor source: a woman aged 45-65 years in good health.

This rearrangement joins TRBV5-1 to TRBJ1-1; D not certain. From germline, CDR1 is SGHRS and CDR2 YFSETQ. The CDR3 consists of 15 residues. Trimming stripped 0 bases from V and 0 bases from J, with 9 bases between. The CDR3 loop is CASSLVRTMNTEAFF. CDR3 nucleotides: TGCGCCAGCAGCTTGGTCCGAACTATGAACACTGAAGCTTTCTTT.

This clonotype was detected ten times or more. This sequence joins TRBV30 and TRBJ2-1, with TRBD1 as a possible D gene (5 bases). V was cut by 6 bases and J by 3 bases, with 15 bases left in between. The CDR3 totals 14 residues. CDR1 and CDR2 (germline): GTSNPN, SVGIG (reference sequence). Here the CDR3 reads CACPTVSNYNEQFF. The CDR3, as DNA: TGTGCCTGTCCGACAGTGAGTAACTACAATGAGCAGTTCTTC.

CDR3: CASSPLLPGRTDTQYF. The CDR3 DNA follows: TGTGCCAGCAGCCCCCTTCTCCCCGGACGCACAGATACGCAGTATTTT. This sequence joins TRBV6-6 and TRBJ2-3; D is undetermined. This CDR3 is built from 16 residues. Per germline, CDR1 MNHNY and CDR2 SVGAGI (reference sequence). V was trimmed by 6 bases and J by 1 base, leaving 17 bases between them.

The chain joins TRBV7-9 to TRBJ1-4; D gene unclear. From germline, CDR1 is SEHNR and CDR2 FQNEAQ (reference sequence). V lost 5 bases and J lost 4, with 11 bases in between. The CDR3 extends over 14 amino acids. The CDR3 DNA follows: TGTGCCAGCAGCAGAGGGAGAGTTAATGAAAAACTGTTTTTT. It specifies CASSRGRVNEKLFF.

This clonotype was counted at least ten times. The chain carries TRBV2 and TRBJ2-1; the D gene is possibly TRBD2 (6 bases). V was cut by 6 bases and J by 6 bases, with 15 bases left in between. Germline V gene data show CDR1 as SNHLY and CDR2 as FYNNEI. The CDR3 extends over 14 amino acids. CDR3 bases: TGTGCCAGCAGCCTTAGACTAGGGCTCAATGAGCAGTTCTTC. It codes for CASSLRLGLNEQFF.

In its sample, this clonotype was seen a few times. V usage is TRBV20-1 and J usage is TRBJ2-2, with no clear D. V was pared by 2 bases and J by 7 bases, with 8 bases between. CDR1 and CDR2 (germline): DFQATT, SNEGSKA (reference sequence). The CDR3 totals 12 residues. This CDR3 is CSARPLGGELFF. Written as DNA, the CDR3 is TGCAGTGCTAGACCCCTAGGCGGGGAGCTGTTTTTT.

This clonotype has ten or more counts. The genes are TRBV20-1 and TRBJ2-1; the match to TRBD2 covers 12 bases. The CDR3 length is 16 residues. Germline-derived CDR1 and CDR2 are DFQATT and SNEGSKA (reference sequence). Unmatched junction bases numbered 14, after V lost 6 bases and J lost 8 bases. DNA for the CDR3: TGCAGTGCCGAGACTCCTAGCGGGAGGGCCCCCCATGAGCAGTTCTTC. Translated: CSAETPSGRAPHEQFF.

With respect to this clonotype: A single base separates this from a much larger clone, so it may be a read error. The rearrangement links TRBV5-5 to TRBJ2-5; 8 bases are a match to TRBD1. The CDR3 is 13 amino acids. Germline values: CDR1 SGHKS, CDR2 YYEKEE (reference sequence). CDR3 sequence reads: CASSLDRGGTPYF. The CDR3 DNA follows: TGTGCCAGCAGTCTCGACAGGGGCGGGACCCCGTACTTC.

This clonotype was picked up a small number of times. The chain has TRBV11-3 and TRBJ2-3; no reliable D call. Trimming shortened V by 8 bases and J by 0 bases, and 9 bases separated the two germline ends. The V gene's germline CDR1 is SGHNT and CDR2 YENEEA. This CDR3 spans 13 amino acids. The CDR3 protein is CASSEDSTDTQYF. CDR3 in DNA: TGTGCCAGCTCCGAGGACAGCACAGATACGCAGTATTTT.

The chain has TRBV2 and TRBJ2-2; 8 positions agree with TRBD2. This CDR3 has 16 amino acids. V shed 4 bases and J 5 bases; nucleotides not matched to a gene: 9. Per the germline V gene, CDR1 is SNHLY and CDR2 is FYNNEI. The chain's CDR3 is CASSVLLADLTGELFF. CDR3 in DNA: TGTGCCAGCAGTGTTCTACTAGCGGACCTGACCGGGGAGCTGTTTTTT. The whole variable domain, remainder taken from reference TRBV2 and TRBJ2-2, is EPEVTQTPSHQVTQMGQEVILRCVPISNHLYFYWYRQILGQKVEFLVSFYNNEISEKSEIFDDQFSVERPDGSNFTLKIRSTKLEDSAMYFCASSVLLADLTGELFFGEGSRLTVL.

The V gene is TRBV6-2 or TRBV6-3, the J gene TRBJ2-3; a possible D gene is TRBD2 (5 bases). The CDR3 contains 13 residues. Germline assignment: CDR1 MNHEY and CDR2 SVGEGT. V lost 7 bases to trimming and J lost 6 bases, with 14 bases between them. The CDR3: CASISLGWDTQYF. CDR3 in DNA: TGTGCCAGCATCTCACTAGGATGGGATACGCAGTATTTT.

This clonotype came up a few times. V and J are TRBV6-1 and TRBJ2-5, with D possibly matching TRBD1 (6 bases). Germline lookup yields CDR1 MNHNS and CDR2 SASEGT. The germline V and J ends were trimmed by 6 bases and 1 base, with 12 bases remaining between them. The CDR3 is 14 residues long. The chain's CDR3 is CASSQGTLQETQYF. CDR3 nucleotide sequence: TGTGCCAGCAGCCAGGGGACACTCCAAGAGACCCAGTACTTC.

This clonotype was counted between two and nine times. CDR3 sequence reads: CSARGERGLGNSPLHF. For the CDR3, the DNA is TGCAGTGCTAGAGGAGAACGGGGGCTGGGCAATTCACCCCTCCACTTT. The chain carries TRBV20-1 and TRBJ1-6; possibly TRBD1 for D (6 bases). V shed 1 base and J shed 7 bases, with 17 bases lying between them. The CDR3 loop spans 16 amino acids. Germline V CDR1 and CDR2: DFQATT, SNEGSKA (reference sequence).

The chain uses TRBV10-3 and TRBJ2-1; D is unresolved. The CDR3 totals 12 residues. Trimming stripped 8 bases from V and 7 bases from J, with 12 bases between. The V gene's germline CDR1 is ENHRY and CDR2 SYGVKD. CDR3: CAIGRIGNEQFF. The CDR3 region has the DNA TGTGCCATCGGCAGAATAGGTAATGAGCAGTTCTTC.

This clonotype was counted ten times or more. The chain couples TRBV24-1 to TRBJ2-3; no definite D call. Germline V gives CDR1 KGHDR, CDR2 SFDVKD. This CDR3 comprises 8 residues. Trimming stripped 10 bases from V and 9 bases from J, with 4 bases between. The CDR3 DNA is TGTGCCACTCTAACGCAGTATTTT. It specifies CATLTQYF.

This clonotype was picked up a small number of times. This chain connects TRBV6-5 to TRBJ1-5, with a weak D call TRBD1 (6 bases). V shed 2 bases and J shed 9 bases, with 17 bases lying between them. CDR1 and CDR2 (germline): MNHEY, SVGAGI. The CDR3 consists of 15 residues. DNA for the CDR3: TGTGCCAGCAGTTACCGGGCACCACAGGGAGGGCCCCAGCATTTT. Translated: CASSYRAPQGGPQHF.

The chain employs TRBV3-1 and TRBJ2-7; 9 bases are a match to TRBD1. The CDR3 covers 11 residues. CDR1 LGHDT and CDR2 YNNKEL come from the germline V gene (reference sequence). The V and J ends lost 5 bases and 13 bases, in that order; junction bases with no gene match: 6. The CDR3 is CASSTRDRVYF. The DNA of the CDR3 is TGTGCCAGCAGCACCCGGGACAGGGTTTACTTC.

This clonotype was seen a few times. CDR3 amino acids: CASTTGDTQYF. CDR3 nucleotides: TGTGCCAGCACGACTGGGGATACGCAGTATTTT. The gene calls are TRBV25-1 and TRBJ2-3; D gene unclear. The V and J ends lost 7 bases and 6 bases respectively, with 8 bases between them. Germline CDR1 and CDR2: MGHDK and SYGVNS. This CDR3 has 11 amino acids. Complete variable domain (other parts from reference TRBV25-1 and TRBJ2-3): EADIYQTPRYLVIGTGKKITLECSQTMGHDKMYWYQQDPGMELHLIHYSYGVNSTEKGDLSSESTVSRIRTEHFPLTLESARPSHTSQYLCASTTGDTQYFGPGTRLTVL.

The chain recombines TRBV6-2 or TRBV6-3 with TRBJ2-1; 8 nucleotides line up with TRBD2. Germline loops: CDR1 MNHEY, CDR2 SVGEGT. The CDR3 has 18 residues. J gave up 2 bases and V 0 bases, and 9 bases lay outside the gene matches. The CDR3 sequence: CASSYSKVGGGTYNEQFF. The DNA for the CDR3 is TGTGCCAGCAGTTACTCGAAGGTCGGGGGGGGCACCTACAATGAGCAGTTCTTC.

The rearrangement links TRBV30 to TRBJ2-7, with D tentatively TRBD1 (5 bases). This CDR3 spans 11 amino acids. Trimming cost V 5 bases and J 5 bases, with 10 bases left between them. Germline lookup yields CDR1 GTSNPN and CDR2 SVGIG (reference sequence). The CDR3 protein is CAWEQVNEQYF. CDR3 nucleotides: TGTGCCTGGGAACAGGTGAACGAGCAGTACTTC. Full variable domain (rest looked up from reference TRBV30 and TRBJ2-7): SQTIHQWPATLVQPVGSPLSLECTVEGTSNPNLYWYRQAAGRGLQLLFYSVGIGQISSEVPQNLSASRPQDRQFILSSKKLLLSDSGFYLCAWEQVNEQYFGPGTRLTVT.

This clonotype was picked up a small number of times. The chain is built from TRBV7-3 and TRBJ1-2; D remains unclear. The V and J ends lost 5 bases and 6 bases respectively, with 19 bases between them. Germline-derived CDR1 and CDR2 are SGHTA and FQGTGA. There are 15 residues in the CDR3. CDR3 loop: CASSQSGVQGHGYTF. The CDR3 DNA reads as TGTGCCAGCAGCCAATCGGGCGTTCAAGGGCATGGCTACACCTTC.

This clonotype was seen a handful of times. This chain links TRBV9 with TRBJ1-1; D uncertain. V was pared by 1 base and J by 0 bases, with 13 bases between. CDR3 length equals 16 residues. CDR1 and CDR2 from the germline V gene are SGDLS and YYNGEE. DNA for the CDR3: TGTGCCAGCAGCGTAAGCTTCCCGTTCATGAACACTGAAGCTTTCTTT. This gives the protein CASSVSFPFMNTEAFF.

Many counts were recorded for this clonotype. The chain joins TRBV24-1 to TRBJ1-1; TRBD1 agrees at 8 bases. The V segment lost 6 bases and the J segment 8 bases; nucleotides outside the gene matches: 1. The CDR3 covers 11 residues. Germline V gives CDR1 KGHDR, CDR2 SFDVKD. The CDR3: CATSRDREAFF. CDR3 bases: TGTGCCACCAGTCGGGACAGGGAAGCTTTCTTT.

The rearrangement joins TRBV11-3 to TRBJ2-1; D gene unclear. Trimming stripped 4 bases from V and 6 bases from J, with 22 bases between. Per germline, CDR1 SGHNT and CDR2 YENEEA. This CDR3 is 17 amino acids long. The CDR3: CASSSPLIIAVSNEQFF. Here the CDR3 DNA reads TGTGCCAGCAGCTCCCCCTTAATTATCGCGGTCTCCAATGAGCAGTTCTTC.

This clonotype was observed many times. J is TRBJ2-2 and V is TRBV24-1, with D unresolved. V shed 0 bases and J shed 5 bases, with 9 bases lying between them. The V gene's germline CDR1 is KGHDR and CDR2 SFDVKD. The CDR3 is made up of 15 amino acids. As DNA, the CDR3 is TGTGCCACCAGTGATTTGTCTCCGGGTACCGGGGAGCTGTTTTTT. Its protein is CATSDLSPGTGELFF.